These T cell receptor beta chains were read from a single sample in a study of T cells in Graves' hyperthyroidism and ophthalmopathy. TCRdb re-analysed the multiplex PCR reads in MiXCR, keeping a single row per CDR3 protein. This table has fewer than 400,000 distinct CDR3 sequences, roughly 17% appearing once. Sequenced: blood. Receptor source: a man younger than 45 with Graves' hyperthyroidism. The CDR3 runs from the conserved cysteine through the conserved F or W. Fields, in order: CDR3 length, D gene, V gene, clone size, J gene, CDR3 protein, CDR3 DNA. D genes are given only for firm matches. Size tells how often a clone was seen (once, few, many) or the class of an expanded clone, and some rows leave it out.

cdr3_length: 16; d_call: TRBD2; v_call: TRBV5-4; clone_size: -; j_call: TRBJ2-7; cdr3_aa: CASSPGASGLSYEQYF; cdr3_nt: TGTGCCAGCAGCCCCGGGGCTAGCGGACTCTCCTACGAGCAGTACTTC
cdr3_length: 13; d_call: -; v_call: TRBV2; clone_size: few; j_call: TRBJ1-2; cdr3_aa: CASSEAQLYGYTF; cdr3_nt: TGTGCCAGCAGTGAAGCGCAGCTCTATGGCTACACCTTC
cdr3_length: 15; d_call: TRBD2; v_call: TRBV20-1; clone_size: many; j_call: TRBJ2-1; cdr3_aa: CSADPGTSGRVEQFF; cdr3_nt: TGCAGTGCAGACCCTGGGACTAGCGGGAGGGTTGAGCAGTTCTTC
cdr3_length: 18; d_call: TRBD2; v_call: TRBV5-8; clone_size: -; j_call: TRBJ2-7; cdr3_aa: CASSLRASGRQSVYEQYF; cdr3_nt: TGTGCCAGCAGCTTGCGGGCTAGCGGGAGGCAATCAGTCTACGAGCAGTACTTC
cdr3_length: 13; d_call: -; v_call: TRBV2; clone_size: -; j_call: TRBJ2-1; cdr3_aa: CASSEEIGNEQFF; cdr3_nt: TGTGCCAGCAGTGAAGAGATAGGGAATGAGCAGTTCTTC
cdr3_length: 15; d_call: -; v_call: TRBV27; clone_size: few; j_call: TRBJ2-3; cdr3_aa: CASSHMTGSTDTQYF; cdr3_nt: TGTGCCAGCAGTCACATGACAGGTAGCACAGATACGCAGTATTTT
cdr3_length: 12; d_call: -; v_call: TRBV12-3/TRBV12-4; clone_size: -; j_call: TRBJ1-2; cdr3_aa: CASGSSNYGYTF; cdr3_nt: TGTGCCAGCGGCAGTAGTAACTATGGCTACACCTTC
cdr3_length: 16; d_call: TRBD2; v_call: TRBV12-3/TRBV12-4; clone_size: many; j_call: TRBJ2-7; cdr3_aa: CASSPTPAGGPHEQYF; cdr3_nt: TGTGCCAGCAGTCCCACCCCCGCGGGAGGGCCCCACGAGCAGTACTTC
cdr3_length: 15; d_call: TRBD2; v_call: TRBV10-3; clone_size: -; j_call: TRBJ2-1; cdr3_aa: CAIRGEREALYEQFF; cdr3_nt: TGTGCCATCAGGGGAGAGCGGGAGGCTTTGTATGAGCAGTTCTTC
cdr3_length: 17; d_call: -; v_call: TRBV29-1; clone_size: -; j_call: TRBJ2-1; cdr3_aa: CSVESPTRGVTYNEQFF; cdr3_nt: TGCAGCGTTGAATCCCCTACCCGGGGCGTCACCTACAATGAGCAGTTCTTC
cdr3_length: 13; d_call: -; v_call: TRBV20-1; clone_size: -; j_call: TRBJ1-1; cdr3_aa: CSAKSTGFGEAFF; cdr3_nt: TGCAGTGCTAAATCTACAGGGTTCGGTGAAGCTTTCTTT
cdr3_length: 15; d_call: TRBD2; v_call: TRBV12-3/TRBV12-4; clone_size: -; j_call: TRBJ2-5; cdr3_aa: CASSYGRRYQETQNF; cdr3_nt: TGTGCCAGCAGTTACGGGAGGCGGTACCAAGAGACCCAGAACTTC
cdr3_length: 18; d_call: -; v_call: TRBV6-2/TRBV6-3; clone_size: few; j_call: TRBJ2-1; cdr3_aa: CASSPTTTLVGLYNEQFF; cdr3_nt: TGTGCCAGCAGCCCGACTACGACGCTAGTAGGATTATACAATGAGCAGTTCTTC
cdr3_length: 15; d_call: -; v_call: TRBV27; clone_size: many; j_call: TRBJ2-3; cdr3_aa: CASRTSYGGTDTQYF; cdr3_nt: TGTGCCAGCAGGACCTCTTACGGGGGCACAGATACGCAGTATTTT
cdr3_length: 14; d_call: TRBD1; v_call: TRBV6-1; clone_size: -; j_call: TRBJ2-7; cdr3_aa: CASRPGQGAREQYF; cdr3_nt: TGTGCCAGCAGGCCGGGACAGGGGGCTCGAGAGCAGTACTTC
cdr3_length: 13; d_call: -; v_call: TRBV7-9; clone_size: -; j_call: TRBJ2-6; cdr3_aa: CASRSDGANVLTF; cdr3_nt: TGTGCCAGCAGGTCGGACGGGGCCAACGTCCTGACTTTC
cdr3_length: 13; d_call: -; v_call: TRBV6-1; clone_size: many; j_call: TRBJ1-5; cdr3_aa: CATWGGVGQPQHF; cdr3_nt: TGTGCCACCTGGGGGGGGGTGGGCCAGCCCCAGCATTTT
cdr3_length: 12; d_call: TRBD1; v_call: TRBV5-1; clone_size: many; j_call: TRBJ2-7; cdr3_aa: CASSSQGGEQYF; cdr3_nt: TGCGCCAGCAGCTCACAGGGGGGCGAGCAGTACTTC
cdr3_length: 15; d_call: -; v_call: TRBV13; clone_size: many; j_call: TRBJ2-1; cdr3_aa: CASSAGGSSYNEQFF; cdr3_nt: TGTGCCAGCAGCGCAGGGGGGAGCTCCTACAATGAGCAGTTCTTC
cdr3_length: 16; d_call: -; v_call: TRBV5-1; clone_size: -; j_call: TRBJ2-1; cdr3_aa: CASSLTGTSSYNEQFF; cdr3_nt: TGCGCCAGCAGCTTGACCGGGACAAGCTCCTACAATGAGCAGTTCTTC
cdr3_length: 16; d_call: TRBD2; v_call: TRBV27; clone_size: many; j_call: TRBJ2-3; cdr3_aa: CASSLRLAGPTDTQYF; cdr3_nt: TGTGCCAGCAGTCTCCGACTAGCGGGTCCCACAGATACGCAGTATTTT
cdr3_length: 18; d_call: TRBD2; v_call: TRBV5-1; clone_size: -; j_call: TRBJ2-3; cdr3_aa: CASSAPREGLRRTDTQYF; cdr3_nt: TGCGCCAGCAGTGCGCCGCGGGAGGGCCTTCGCCGCACAGATACGCAGTATTTT
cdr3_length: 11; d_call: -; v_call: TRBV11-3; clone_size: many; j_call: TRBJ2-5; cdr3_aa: CASSLKETQYF; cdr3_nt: TGTGCCAGCAGCTTAAAAGAGACCCAGTACTTC
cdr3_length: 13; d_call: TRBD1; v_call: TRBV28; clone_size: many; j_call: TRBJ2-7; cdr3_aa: CASGWDRTYEQYF; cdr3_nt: TGTGCCAGCGGGTGGGACAGAACCTACGAGCAGTACTTC
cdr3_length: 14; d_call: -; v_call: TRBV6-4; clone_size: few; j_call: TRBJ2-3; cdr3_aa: CASSGRATTDTQYF; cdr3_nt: TGTGCCAGCAGTGGGAGGGCTACGACAGATACGCAGTATTTT
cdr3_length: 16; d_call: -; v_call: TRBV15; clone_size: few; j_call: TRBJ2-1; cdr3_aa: CATSRSLGTVIDEQFF; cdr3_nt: TGTGCCACCAGCAGATCACTCGGGACTGTCATTGATGAGCAGTTCTTC
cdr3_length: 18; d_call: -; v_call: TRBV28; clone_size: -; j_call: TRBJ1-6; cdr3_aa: CASQGHFRLGAGNSPLHF; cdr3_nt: TGTGCCAGCCAGGGCCACTTTAGGTTGGGGGCGGGTAATTCACCCCTCCACTTT
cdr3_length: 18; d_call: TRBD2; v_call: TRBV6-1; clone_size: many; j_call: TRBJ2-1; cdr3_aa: CASSEGLLAGGLGNEQFF; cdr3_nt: TGTGCCAGCAGTGAAGGTCTCTTGGCGGGAGGATTGGGCAATGAGCAGTTCTTC
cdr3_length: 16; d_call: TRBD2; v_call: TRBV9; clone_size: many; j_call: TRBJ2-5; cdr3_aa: CASSGVPGLAEETQYF; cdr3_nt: TGTGCCAGCAGCGGGGTTCCGGGACTAGCAGAAGAGACCCAGTACTTC
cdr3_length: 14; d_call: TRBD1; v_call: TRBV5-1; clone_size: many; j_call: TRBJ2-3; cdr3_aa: CASSEDRGEDTQYF; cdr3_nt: TGCGCCAGCAGCGAGGACAGGGGGGAAGATACGCAGTATTTT
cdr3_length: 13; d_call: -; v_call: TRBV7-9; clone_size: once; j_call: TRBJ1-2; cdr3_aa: CASSLEASYGYTF; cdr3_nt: TGTGCCAGCAGCTTAGAGGCGTCCTATGGCTACACCTTC
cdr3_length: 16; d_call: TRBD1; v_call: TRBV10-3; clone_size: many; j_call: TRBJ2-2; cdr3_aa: CAISVPGQGGTGELFF; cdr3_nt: TGTGCCATCAGTGTCCCGGGACAGGGCGGCACCGGGGAGCTGTTTTTT
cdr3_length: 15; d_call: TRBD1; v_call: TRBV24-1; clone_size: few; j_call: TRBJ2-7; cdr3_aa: CATSDPATGIYEQYF; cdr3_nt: TGTGCCACCAGTGACCCAGCGACAGGGATCTACGAGCAGTACTTC
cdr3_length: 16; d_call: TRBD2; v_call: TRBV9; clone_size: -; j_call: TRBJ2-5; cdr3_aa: CASTPRAGGNQETQYF; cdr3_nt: TGTGCCAGCACCCCTCGCGCGGGAGGTAACCAAGAGACCCAGTACTTC
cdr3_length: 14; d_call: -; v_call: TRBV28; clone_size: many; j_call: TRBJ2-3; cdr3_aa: CASCGAGSTDTQYF; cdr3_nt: TGTGCCAGCTGCGGGGCAGGAAGCACAGATACGCAGTATTTT
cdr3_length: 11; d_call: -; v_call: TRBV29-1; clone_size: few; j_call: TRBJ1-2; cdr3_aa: CSAREAYGYTF; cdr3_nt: TGCAGCGCCCGGGAGGCCTATGGCTACACCTTC
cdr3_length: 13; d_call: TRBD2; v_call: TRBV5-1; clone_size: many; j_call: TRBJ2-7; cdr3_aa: CASSAGGPYEQYF; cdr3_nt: TGCGCCAGCAGCGCGGGAGGCCCATACGAGCAGTACTTC
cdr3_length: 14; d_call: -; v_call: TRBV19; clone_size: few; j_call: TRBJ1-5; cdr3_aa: CASKAGIWNQPQHF; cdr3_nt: TGTGCCAGTAAAGCAGGGATTTGGAATCAGCCCCAGCATTTT
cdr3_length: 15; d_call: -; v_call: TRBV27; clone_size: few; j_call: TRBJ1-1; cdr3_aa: CASSSPSAGRLTAFF; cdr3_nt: TGTGCCAGCAGTTCGCCTTCGGCAGGGCGGCTTACGGCTTTCTTT
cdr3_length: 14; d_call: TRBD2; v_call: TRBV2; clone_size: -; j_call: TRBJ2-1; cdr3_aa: CASLLLAGNNEQFF; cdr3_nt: TGTGCCAGCCTTTTACTAGCGGGTAACAATGAGCAGTTCTTC
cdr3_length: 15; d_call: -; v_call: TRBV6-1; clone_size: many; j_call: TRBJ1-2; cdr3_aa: CASLSVPPGAYGYTF; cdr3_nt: TGTGCCAGCCTAAGTGTACCCCCAGGGGCCTATGGCTACACCTTC
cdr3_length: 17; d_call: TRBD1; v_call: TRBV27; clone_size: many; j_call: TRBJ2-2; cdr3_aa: CASSLFQRQGFSGELFF; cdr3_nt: TGTGCCAGCAGTTTATTTCAGAGACAGGGTTTTTCCGGGGAGCTGTTTTTT